The T cell receptor beta chain described here comes from a study of beta chain features in type 1 diabetes. The study reverse transcribed the entire isolated RNA, so it sequenced expressed TCRB transcripts. The table came from immunoSEQ multiplex PCR; TCRdb's copy has only in-frame clones and leaves some out. The sample lists a few hundred thousand clones, approximately 30% seen once, with 0.06% to 0.07% in the top ten. Only a few counts were recorded for this clone. Its antigen is unidentified. General study results and limits: For patients, the naive, central memory and Treg TCRB repertoires appeared more alike than for healthy donors.

This sequence was found in a man between 18 and 29 years old in good health. The sample taken for sequencing was naive CD4+ T cells from blood.

CDR3 protein: CASSWSGNTEAFF. The DNA for the CDR3 is TGTGCCAGCAGCTGGTCGGGGAACACTGAAGCTTTCTTT. The chain joins TRBV7-9 to TRBJ1-1, with no clear D. Trimming shortened V by 4 bases and J by 1 base, and 7 bases separated the two germline ends. Germline loops: CDR1 SEHNR, CDR2 FQNEAQ (reference sequence). The CDR3 is 13 amino acids.